The clone carrying this T cell receptor (beta chain) was seen only a few times. What it binds is not known. CDR1 and CDR2 (germline): LNHNV, YYDKDF (reference sequence). Losses at the gene ends were 8 bases for V and 2 bases for J; bases not matched to a gene: 5. The CDR3 runs to 14 residues. The entry originates in a study of shared clonotypes between healthy human individuals. Overall study findings and caveats: Blood was the only sampled material, and tissue repertoires likely differ. The genetic and exposure-history diversity represented was limited by few donors.

Recent acute infections and vaccinations were absent in the healthy HIV-negative adult donors. Sequencing was performed with immunoSEQ multiplex PCR; in TCRdb, only in-frame clones are kept and a portion is missing. In the table there are some 470,000 clones, 76% of which are singletons. The TCR originated in a woman in her forties in good health. Some clones in this sample may be carry-over from other donors' samples. The material sequenced was PBMCs. This chain uses TRBV15 with TRBJ2-3; 9 bases agree with TRBD2. The CDR3 spells CATGAGGDTDTQYF. CDR3 nucleotide sequence: TGTGCCACCGGTGCGGGAGGGGACACAGATACGCAGTATTTT.